This T cell receptor beta chain was captured by sequencing in a study of cytomegalovirus exposure and HLA in healthy donors. Study-wide points: The authors listed some 150 TCR beta chains as cytomegalovirus-associated.

Libraries were prepared by immunoSEQ multiplex PCR; TCRdb keeps only in-frame clonotypes and omits some of them. The sample records tens of thousands of clones, 94% being singletons. The CDR3 is 18 residues long. The V end was cut by 6 bases, the J end by 4 bases, with 24 bases between. CDR1 is SGHVS, CDR2 FNYEAQ, per germline. Among the 110 or so subjects of the validation cohort, separate from the 666-subject first cohort, were the donors. Concerning this clone: What it recognizes is unknown. Other DNA sequences from this sample encode an identical CDR3 as well.

This TCR was sampled from a woman younger than 35 in good health and CMV-seropositive. The sample consisted of PBMCs. The rearrangement uses TRBV7-6 and TRBJ2-2, with D perhaps matching TRBD1 (5 bases). CDR3 nucleotide sequence: TGTGCCAGCAGTTCCAGACCGTCCGGACAAATCCCCACCGGGGAGCTGTTTTTT. Protein product: CASSSRPSGQIPTGELFF.